This is a list of T cell receptor beta chains from one sample in a study of shared clonotypes between healthy human individuals. Here immunoSEQ multiplex PCR was the method, and the copy in TCRdb shows in-frame clones only, minus some. The table records 980,000 or so clones, around three quarters of them present only once. Sequencing was done on a sample of memory CD4+ T cells sorted from blood. The receptors were sampled from a man in his late teens or twenties in good health. Each CDR3 is given with its conserved first and last residue. D genes are given only for firm matches. Expanded clones get a size class; other rows say once, few or many, or leave the size out.

clone_size d_call j_call v_call cdr3_aa cdr3_nt
- - TRBJ1-3 TRBV11-2 CASSLLLGNTIYF TGTGCCAGCAGCTTACTGCTCGGAAACACCATATATTTT
- - TRBJ1-6 TRBV6-1 CASSAIPRDSPLHF TGTGCCAGCAGCGCGATACCAAGGGACTCACCCCTCCACTTT
- - TRBJ2-1 TRBV5-4 CASSSGQIYNEQFF TGTGCCAGCAGCTCTGGACAGATCTACAATGAGCAGTTCTTC
few TRBD1 TRBJ1-2 TRBV5-4 CASRAAGGSGYTF TGTGCCAGCAGGGCAGCAGGGGGAAGCGGCTACACCTTC
- - TRBJ2-2 TRBV7-6 CASSLSRAGELFF TGTGCCAGCAGCTTATCCCGGGCCGGGGAGCTGTTTTTT
- - TRBJ1-3 TRBV29-1 CSVEESTGINTIYF TGCAGCGTTGAAGAATCCACAGGGATAAACACCATATATTTT
- TRBD1 TRBJ1-2 TRBV28 CASSLRGQGMTYGYTF TGTGCCAGCAGTTTACGCGGACAGGGGATGACCTATGGCTACACCTTC
- - TRBJ1-1 TRBV9 CASSSGSSTQAFF TGTGCCAGCAGCTCTGGATCCTCCACACAAGCTTTCTTT
- - TRBJ2-7 TRBV6-1 CASSEPGTAYEQYF TGTGCCAGCAGTGAACCAGGTACAGCCTACGAGCAGTACTTC
- - TRBJ1-3 TRBV6-5 CASSRDGGNTIYF TGTGCCAGCAGTCGGGACGGAGGAAACACCATATATTTT
- - TRBJ1-1 TRBV19 CASSILTGNTEAFF TGTGCCAGTAGTATTCTGACAGGGAACACTGAAGCTTTCTTT
- TRBD1 TRBJ1-2 TRBV7-9 CASSLQGVGGYTF TGTGCCAGCAGTCTACAGGGGGTGGGTGGCTACACCTTC
- - TRBJ2-7 TRBV28 CASSLGPLEAYEQYF TGTGCCAGCAGTTTGGGCCCTCTTGAGGCCTACGAGCAGTACTTC
- - TRBJ2-1 TRBV7-2 CASSLGGPLSEFF TGTGCCAGCAGCTTAGGAGGCCCCCTCAGCGAGTTCTTC
many - TRBJ2-7 TRBV7-9 CASSRDNSYEQYF TGTGCCAGCAGCCGGGACAACTCCTACGAGCAGTACTTC